The 5 T cell receptor beta chains below were found in one sample sequenced in a study of CD8+ T cells in alopecia areata. Regarding treatment: oral pan-JAK inhibitor, 5-10 mg twice daily. Extraction of RNA preceded its reverse transcription into cDNA, which served as the sequencing template. Generated by immunoSEQ multiplex PCR, the TCRdb table keeps only in-frame clones and is missing some. The sample holds 35,000 to 45,000 clones, 92% seen once. Sequencing used CD8+ T cells sorted from blood, obtained at week 24, from a patient treated with tofacitinib. The receptors originated from a human donor with alopecia areata.

The chain uses TRBV7-9 and TRBJ2-1; 9 nucleotides agree with TRBD2. Losses at the gene ends were 1 base for V and 6 bases for J; bases not matched to a gene: 13. The CDR3 runs to 18 residues. Germline-derived CDR1 and CDR2 are SEHNR and FQNEAQ (reference sequence). CDR3 in amino acids: CASSLVAGGPGSPNEQFF. The CDR3 bases are TGTGCCAGCAGCTTAGTTGCGGGGGGGCCCGGGAGCCCCAATGAGCAGTTCTTC. The whole variable domain, remainder taken from reference TRBV7-9 and TRBJ2-1, is DTGVSQNPRHKITKRGQNVTFRCDPISEHNRLYWYRQTLGQGPEFLTYFQNEAQLEKSRLLSDRFSAERPKGSFSTLEIQRTEQGDSAMYLCASSLVAGGPGSPNEQFFGPGTRLTVL.

The V call is TRBV29-1, the J call TRBJ1-2, with no clear D. CDR1 SQVTM and CDR2 ANQGSEA come from the germline V gene. This CDR3 is built from 11 residues. Trimming removed 5 bases at V and 4 bases at J, with 8 bases between. CDR3 loop: CSVRTTYGYTF. CDR3 coding DNA: TGCAGCGTTCGCACCACCTATGGCTACACCTTC.

This clone was recorded only once. This rearrangement joins TRBV2 to TRBJ2-1; the D gene is possibly TRBD2 (7 bases). Germline V gives CDR1 SNHLY, CDR2 FYNNEI. This CDR3 is 14 amino acids long. V gave up 1 base and J gave up 9 bases, with 13 bases separating them. The CDR3 DNA reads TGTGCCAGCAGTGAAGGAGGGGGGGCAACTGAGCAGTTCTTC. Its protein is CASSEGGGATEQFF.

The V call is TRBV9, the J call TRBJ2-3; D is possibly TRBD1 or TRBD2 (5 bases each). This CDR3 has 15 amino acids. Per the germline V gene, CDR1 is SGDLS and CDR2 is YYNGEE. With 2 bases removed from V and 2 bases from J, the gap between germline ends came to 12 bases. In DNA, the CDR3 is TGTGCCAGCAGCGTTCCCGGGACCCTCACAGATACGCAGTATTTT. It specifies CASSVPGTLTDTQYF.

The DNA of the CDR3 is TGTGCCAGTGGGGTAGGACTACCCTACAATGAGCAGTTCTTC. This encodes CASGVGLPYNEQFF. The chain combines TRBV27 with TRBJ2-1; the D gene is possibly TRBD2 (6 bases). CDR1 is MNHEY, CDR2 SMNVEV, per germline (reference sequence). The CDR3 loop spans 14 amino acids. V lost 9 bases, J lost 2 bases, and 14 bases lay in between.